The sequence of this T cell receptor beta chain was determined in a study of identical twins' blood T cells (dated by TCRdb to about 2013). Study-level background: Roughly 50 million Illumina reads were obtained across around twelve libraries, of which six were alpha-chain libraries and six were beta-chain libraries. TCR alpha and beta chain repertoires of three pairs of monozygous twins were compared using next-generation sequencing to assess genetic influence on repertoire formation. Results the study describes overall, beyond this receptor: Because the twins were reared together, environmental influences could not be excluded as an explanation for twin similarity. The proposed role of the TCRalpha J segment in MHC recognition during thymic selection was stated to require validation by independent studies. Among the most abundant TCRbeta clonotypes, every donor shared more CDR3 sequences with her own twin than with unrelated donors. V gene usage, even among non-selected out-of-frame TCRbeta clonotypes, was reported to be markedly more similar within twin pairs than between unrelated donors. How many CDR3 clonotypes two donors shared depended mainly on the product of their cloneset sizes, and the twins did not clearly stray from this trend.

Libraries came from 5' RACE. TCRdb records Illumina Genome Analyzer IIx as the sequencer. RNA-based TCR cDNA libraries were prepared by a previously described protocol with several modifications. To prevent cross-contamination, barcodes specific to each sample were added to both ends of every TCR cDNA library during cDNA synthesis and amplification. Per the original workflow: Between about 90,000 and nearly 550,000 clonotypes were identified per individual, and about 2.2 to 3.6 million CDR3-containing reads were obtained per library. After reads with improper barcode index combinations were thrown out, a cloneset for each library was built using the MiTCR software. MiTCR filtered or rescued low-quality reads and corrected PCR and sequencing errors when assembling CDR3 clonotypes. Artificial out-of-frame clonotypes were removed by being mapped to in-frame sequences, with one indel in the CDR3 allowed. To measure how similar V and J gene usage was between donors, Jensen-Shannon divergence was divided by mean entropy. TCRdb passed the public sequencing reads through fastp at Q25 and MiXCR, retaining productive beta sequences. Each entry merges the rows of one CDR3 protein and shows their most common DNA and genes. These V and J calls rely on TCRdb rather than the paper's analysis. The sample data list a few hundred thousand distinct CDR3 sequences, and over 25% of these were observed just once. The top ten clones comprise more than 5.5% of the sample.

With regard to this clonotype: What this receptor recognizes is not known. Nothing much larger sits one base from this clone, and base qualities are not available.

The donors were six healthy women who made up three monozygous twin pairs. All three twin pairs had been reared together and were thought likely to have met the same infectious agents and vaccines. RNA was isolated from peripheral blood mononuclear cells and used to prepare TCR cDNA libraries. Reading the germline V gene gives CDR1 LGHNA and CDR2 YSLEER. V gives up 0 bases and J gives up 4 bases, and the segment between their germline ends measures 6 bases. From the cysteine through the phenylalanine, the CDR3 covers 13 amino acids. Solely the CDR3 DNA is kept, with 39 bases framed from the first base.

Sequenced sample: PBMCs. This sequence uses TRBV4-3 and TRBJ1-1; there is no confident call for the D gene. This TCR was recovered from a woman between 18 and 50 years old in good health. The DNA is TGCGCCAGCAGCCAAGATAGCGGCACTGAAGCTTTCTTT. Its translation is CASSQDSGTEAFF.